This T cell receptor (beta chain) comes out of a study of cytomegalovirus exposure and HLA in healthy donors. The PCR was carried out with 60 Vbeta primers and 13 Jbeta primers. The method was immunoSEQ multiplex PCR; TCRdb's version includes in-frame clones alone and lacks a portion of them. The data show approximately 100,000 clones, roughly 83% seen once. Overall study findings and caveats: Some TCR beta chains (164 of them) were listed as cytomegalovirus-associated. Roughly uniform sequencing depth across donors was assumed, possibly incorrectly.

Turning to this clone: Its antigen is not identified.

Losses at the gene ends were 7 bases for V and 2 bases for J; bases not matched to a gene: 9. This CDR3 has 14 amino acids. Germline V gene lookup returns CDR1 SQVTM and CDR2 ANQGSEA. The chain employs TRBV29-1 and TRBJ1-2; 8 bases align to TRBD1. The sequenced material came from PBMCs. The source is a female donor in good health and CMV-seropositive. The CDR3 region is CSAYQDRGNYGYTF. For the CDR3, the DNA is TGCAGCGCCTACCAAGACAGGGGAAACTATGGCTACACCTTC.